This TCR beta chain came from a study of tumor-infiltrating lymphocytes in oesophageal squamous cell carcinoma. The CDR3 length is 14 residues. The germline CDR1 and CDR2 sequences are MDHEN and SYDVKM. Trimming took off 8 bases at V and 0 bases at J, with 8 bases between the two ends. TCRdb reprocessed the PCR reads with MiXCR, giving one entry per CDR3 protein. The sample lists about 20,000 distinct CDR3 sequences; about two fifths were seen once. The clonotype was recovered from a male donor with esophageal squamous cell carcinoma. The sample comprised normal esophageal tissue next to the tumor. This chain uses TRBV28 with TRBJ2-6; D unclear. The CDR3 here is CASQASSGANVLTF. CDR3 DNA sequence: TGTGCCAGCCAGGCGAGCTCTGGGGCCAACGTCCTGACTTTC.